This TCR beta chain was profiled in a study of cytomegalovirus exposure and HLA in healthy donors. Study-wide results and caveats: Within an earlier analysis, most TCR beta V segments proved productive either about 90% or about 30% of the time.

PCR was performed using 60 Vbeta and 13 Jbeta primers. Data came from immunoSEQ multiplex PCR; TCRdb stores just in-frame clones and leaves some out. The sample shows about 140,000 clones, approximately 70% of them seen only once. To note about this clone: Antigen unknown.

The CDR3 length is 15 residues. Trimming shortened V by 3 bases and J by 5 bases, and 14 bases separated the two germline ends. The germline gives CDR1 KGHSH, CDR2 LQKENI. The TCR was taken from an older woman in good health and CMV-seronegative. This chain joins TRBV18 and TRBJ2-1; TRBD1 might be the D (5 bases). The sequencing input was PBMCs. CDR3 residues: CASSPGAPMNNEQFF. For the CDR3, the DNA is TGTGCCAGCTCACCTGGGGCACCAATGAACAATGAGCAGTTCTTC.